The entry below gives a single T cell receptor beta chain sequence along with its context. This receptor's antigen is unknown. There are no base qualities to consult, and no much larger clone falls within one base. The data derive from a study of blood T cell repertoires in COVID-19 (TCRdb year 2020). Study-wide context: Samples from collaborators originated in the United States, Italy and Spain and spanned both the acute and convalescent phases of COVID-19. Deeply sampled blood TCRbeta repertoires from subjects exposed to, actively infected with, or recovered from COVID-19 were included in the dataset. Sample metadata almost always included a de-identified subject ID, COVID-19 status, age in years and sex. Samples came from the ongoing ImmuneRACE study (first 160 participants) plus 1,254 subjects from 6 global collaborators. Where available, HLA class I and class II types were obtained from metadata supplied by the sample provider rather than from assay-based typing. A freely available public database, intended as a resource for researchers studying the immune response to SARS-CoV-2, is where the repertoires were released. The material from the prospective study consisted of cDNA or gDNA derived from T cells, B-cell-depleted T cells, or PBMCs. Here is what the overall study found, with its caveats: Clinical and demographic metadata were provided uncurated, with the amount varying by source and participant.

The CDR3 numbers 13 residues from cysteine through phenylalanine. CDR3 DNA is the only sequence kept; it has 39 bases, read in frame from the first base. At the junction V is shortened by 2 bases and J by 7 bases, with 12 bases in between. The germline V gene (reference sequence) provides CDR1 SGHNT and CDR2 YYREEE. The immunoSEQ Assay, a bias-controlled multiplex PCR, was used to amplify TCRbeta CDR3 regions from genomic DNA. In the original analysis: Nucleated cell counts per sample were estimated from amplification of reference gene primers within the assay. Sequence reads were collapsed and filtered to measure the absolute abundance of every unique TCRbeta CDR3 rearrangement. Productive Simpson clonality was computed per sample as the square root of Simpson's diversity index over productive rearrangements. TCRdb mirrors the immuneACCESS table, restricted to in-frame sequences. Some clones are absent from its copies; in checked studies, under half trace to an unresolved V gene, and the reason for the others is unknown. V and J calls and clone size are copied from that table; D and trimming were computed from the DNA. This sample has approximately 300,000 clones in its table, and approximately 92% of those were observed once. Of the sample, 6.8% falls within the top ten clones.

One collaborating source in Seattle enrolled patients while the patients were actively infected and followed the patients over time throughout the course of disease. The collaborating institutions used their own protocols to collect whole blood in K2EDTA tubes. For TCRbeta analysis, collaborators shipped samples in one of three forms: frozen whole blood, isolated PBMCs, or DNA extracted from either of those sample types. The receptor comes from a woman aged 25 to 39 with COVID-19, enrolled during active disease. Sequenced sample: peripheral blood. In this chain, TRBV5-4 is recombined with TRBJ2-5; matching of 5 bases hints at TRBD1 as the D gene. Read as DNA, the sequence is TGTGCCAGCAGCTTCCCAGGGTTGGGGACCCAGTACTTC. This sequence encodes CASSFPGLGTQYF.